This TCR beta chain was sequenced during a study of human T cells and chemical hapten exposure. This CDR3 contains 11 residues. V was shortened by 7 bases and J by 6 bases, with 11 bases between the two germline ends. Germline V CDR1 and CDR2: SQVTM, ANQGSEA. This clonotype was detected many times. Each CDR3 protein gets one entry after TCRdb re-called the RACE reads with MiXCR. This sample has under 75,000 distinct CDR3 sequences; 8.5% occur once, and the top ten carry around 3%. This sample's time point: patch test 2, 6 weeks after DPC sensitization. Treatment reported: therapeutic diphenylcyclopropenone sensitization with weekly scalp DPC.

Sample: whole blood, taken in connection with sensitization to the hapten diphenylcyclopropenone (DPC). The chain is built from TRBV29-1 and TRBJ2-3, with a weak D call TRBD2 (6 bases). This TCR was sampled from a woman aged 50 to 60 with alopecia areata. Some clones in this sample may be carry-over from other donors' samples. The CDR3 DNA follows: TGCAGCGGGGGGGATATGGATACGCAGTATTTT. Residues: CSGGDMDTQYF.